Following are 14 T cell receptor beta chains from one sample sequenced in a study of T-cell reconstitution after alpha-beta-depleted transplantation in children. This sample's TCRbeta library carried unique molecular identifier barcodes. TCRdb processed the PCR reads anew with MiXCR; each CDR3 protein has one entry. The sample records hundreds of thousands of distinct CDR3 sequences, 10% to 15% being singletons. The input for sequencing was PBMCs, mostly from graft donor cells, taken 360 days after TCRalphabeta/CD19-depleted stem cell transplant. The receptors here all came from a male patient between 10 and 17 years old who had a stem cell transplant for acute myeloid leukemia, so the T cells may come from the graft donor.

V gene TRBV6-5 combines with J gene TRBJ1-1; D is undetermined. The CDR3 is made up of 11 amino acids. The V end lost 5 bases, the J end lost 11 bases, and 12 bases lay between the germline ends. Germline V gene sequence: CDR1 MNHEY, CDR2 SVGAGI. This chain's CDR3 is CASSTPMVAFF. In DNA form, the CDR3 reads TGTGCCAGCAGTACCCCCATGGTGGCTTTCTTT.

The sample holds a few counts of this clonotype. The CDR3 sequence: CASSPPGVETQYF. The CDR3 region has the DNA TGTGCCAGCAGCCCTCCAGGGGTGGAGACCCAGTACTTC. This chain links TRBV18 with TRBJ2-5, with a weak D call TRBD1 (6 bases). CDR1 and CDR2 from the germline V gene are KGHSH and LQKENI. The V gene lost 8 bases and the J gene lost 5 bases, with 15 bases spanning the gap. The CDR3 totals 13 residues.

CDR3: CASSTRPRAGSYGYTF. The DNA of the CDR3 is TGTGCCAGCAGCACTCGGCCTAGGGCAGGGTCCTATGGCTACACCTTC. The chain has TRBV7-2 and TRBJ1-2; maybe TRBD1 (5 bases). The CDR3 length is 16 residues. V was clipped by 5 bases and J by 4 bases, with 20 bases between them. Per germline, CDR1 SGHTA and CDR2 FQGNSA.

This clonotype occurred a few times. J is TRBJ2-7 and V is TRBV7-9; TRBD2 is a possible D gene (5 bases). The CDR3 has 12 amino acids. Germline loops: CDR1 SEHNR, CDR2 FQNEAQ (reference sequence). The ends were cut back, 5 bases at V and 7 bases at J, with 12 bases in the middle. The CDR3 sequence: CASSAGGFEQYF. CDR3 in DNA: TGTGCCAGCAGCGCAGGAGGTTTTGAGCAGTACTTC.

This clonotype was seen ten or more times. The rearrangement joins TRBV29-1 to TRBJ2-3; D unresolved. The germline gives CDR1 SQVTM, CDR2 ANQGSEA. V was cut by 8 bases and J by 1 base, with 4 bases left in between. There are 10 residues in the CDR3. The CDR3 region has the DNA TGCAGCACCCGCACAGATACGCAGTATTTT. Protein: CSTRTDTQYF.

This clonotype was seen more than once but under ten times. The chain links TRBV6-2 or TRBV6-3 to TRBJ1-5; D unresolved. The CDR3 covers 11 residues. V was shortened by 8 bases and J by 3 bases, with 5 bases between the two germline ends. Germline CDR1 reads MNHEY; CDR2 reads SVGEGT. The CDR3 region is CASGNNQPQHF. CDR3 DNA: TGTGCCAGCGGTAACAATCAGCCCCAGCATTTT.

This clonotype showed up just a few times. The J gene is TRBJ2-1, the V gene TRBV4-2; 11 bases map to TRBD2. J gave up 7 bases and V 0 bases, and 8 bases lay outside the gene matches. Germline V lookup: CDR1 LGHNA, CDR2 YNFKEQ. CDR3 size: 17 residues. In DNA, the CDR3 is TGTGCCAGCAGCCAAGAGAATAGCGGGAGGGCCTTAAATGAGCAGTTCTTC. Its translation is CASSQENSGRALNEQFF.

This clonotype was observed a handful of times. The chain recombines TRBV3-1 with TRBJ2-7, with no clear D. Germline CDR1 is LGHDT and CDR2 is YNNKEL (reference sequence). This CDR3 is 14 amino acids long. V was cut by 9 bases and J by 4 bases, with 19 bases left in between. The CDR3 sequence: CASPPGPPRYEQYF. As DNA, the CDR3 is TGTGCCAGTCCACCTGGGCCCCCACGGTACGAGCAGTACTTC.

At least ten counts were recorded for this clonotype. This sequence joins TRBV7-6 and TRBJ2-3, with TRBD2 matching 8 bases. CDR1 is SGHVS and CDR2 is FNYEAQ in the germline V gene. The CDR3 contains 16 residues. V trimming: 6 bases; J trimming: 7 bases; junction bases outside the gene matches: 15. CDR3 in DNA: TGTGCCAGCAGGGAAGGCACGGCGGGAGGCGGTAATACGCAGTATTTT. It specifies CASREGTAGGGNTQYF.

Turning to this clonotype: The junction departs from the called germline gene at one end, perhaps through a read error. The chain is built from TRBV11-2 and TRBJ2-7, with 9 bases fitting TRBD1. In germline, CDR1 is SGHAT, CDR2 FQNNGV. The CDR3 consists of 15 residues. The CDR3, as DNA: TGTGCCAGCAGCTTAGTAACAGGGGGCGCCTACGAGCAGCACTTC. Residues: CASSLVTGGAYEQHF.

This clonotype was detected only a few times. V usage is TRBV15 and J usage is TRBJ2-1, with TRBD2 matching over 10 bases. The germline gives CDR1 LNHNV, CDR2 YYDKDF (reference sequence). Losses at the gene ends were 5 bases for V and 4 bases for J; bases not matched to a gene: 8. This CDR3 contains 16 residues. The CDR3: CATSGGLAGVYNEQFF. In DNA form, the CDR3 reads TGTGCCACCAGCGGTGGTCTAGCGGGAGTATACAATGAGCAGTTCTTC.

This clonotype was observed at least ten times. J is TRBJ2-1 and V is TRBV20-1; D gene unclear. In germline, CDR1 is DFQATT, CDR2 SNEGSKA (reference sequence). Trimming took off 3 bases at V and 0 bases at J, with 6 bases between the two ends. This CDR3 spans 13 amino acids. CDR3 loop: CSARLSSYNEQFF. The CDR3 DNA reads TGCAGTGCTAGGCTCAGCTCCTACAATGAGCAGTTCTTC.

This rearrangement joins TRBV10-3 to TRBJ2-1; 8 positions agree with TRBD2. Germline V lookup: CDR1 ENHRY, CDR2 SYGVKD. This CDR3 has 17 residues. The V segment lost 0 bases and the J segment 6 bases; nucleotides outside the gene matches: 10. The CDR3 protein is CAISESAGGPLRNEQFF. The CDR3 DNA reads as TGTGCCATCAGTGAGTCTGCGGGAGGCCCTCTCCGCAATGAGCAGTTCTTC.

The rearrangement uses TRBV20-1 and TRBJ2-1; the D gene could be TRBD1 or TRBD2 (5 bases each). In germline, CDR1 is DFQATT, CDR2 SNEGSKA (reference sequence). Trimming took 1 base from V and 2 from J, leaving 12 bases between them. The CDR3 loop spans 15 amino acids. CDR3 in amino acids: CSARGVGDPYNEQFF. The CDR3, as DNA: TGCAGTGCTAGAGGAGTGGGGGATCCCTACAATGAGCAGTTCTTC.